This T cell receptor beta chain originates from a study of CXCR3-negative and CXCR3-positive naive CD8 T cells. Preparation of TRB cDNA libraries relied on 5' RACE carrying UMI labels. TCRdb reanalyzed the 5' RACE reads and collapses them to one entry per CDR3 protein, without DNA. The ten most abundant clones cover roughly 0.59% of a sample with some 120,000 distinct CDR3 sequences. The CDR3 has 13 amino acids. CDR1 is SGHTA and CDR2 is FQGNSA in the germline V gene. Worth noting for this clonotype: Antigen: not known.

Study-wide results and caveats: CXCR3-positive naive cells carried more hydrophobic TRB CDR3s than CXCR3-negative naive cells did.

Sequencing used naive CXCR3+ CD8+ T cells from blood. Described subset: CD45RO-CCR7+CD27+CD95- naive CD8+ T cells expressing CXCR3 (TNR3+). The genes are TRBV7-2 and TRBJ2-1; checking the TCRdb D call of TRBD1 is not possible without DNA. The sequence came from a human donor in good health. Some clones in this sample may be carry-over from other donors' samples. The CDR3 sequence is CASSSQDGDEQFF.